A single sample gave rise to the 8 T cell receptor beta chains below, sequenced in a study of identical twins (TCRdb year 2016). The library was obtained by 5' RACE. Sequencing used an Illumina HiSeq 2000. The public reads were reprocessed in TCRdb via fastp at Q25 and MiXCR, keeping in-frame beta chains. Rows are combined by CDR3 protein, so each entry shows the most common genes and DNA. The sample table contains about 1.7 million distinct CDR3 sequences; only one count was recorded for less than 40% of them. Of the sample, about 0.27% is held by the ten largest clones. The sequenced sample consisted of cord blood. Receptor source: a newborn girl in good health.

The rearrangement uses TRBV7-2 and TRBJ2-1, with 8 bases lining up with TRBD2. The CDR3 runs to 16 residues. The V and J ends lost 0 bases and 13 bases, in that order; junction bases with no gene match: 14. Germline V CDR1 and CDR2: SGHTA, FQGNSA. The CDR3 DNA is TGTGCCAGCAGCTTAGCGGGGCTAGCGGGTGGAGAGACCCAGTTCTTC. Translating it yields CASSLAGLAGGETQFF.

The V and J genes are TRBV25-1 and TRBJ2-7, with D possibly called TRBD1 or TRBD2 (7 bases each). The end of the DNA aligns better with TRBJ2-4, so the J call may be wrong. The V gene's germline CDR1 is MGHDK and CDR2 SYGVNS. The CDR3 is 14 amino acids. The CDR3 here is CASSPRGGRNIQYF. DNA of the CDR3: TGTGCCAGCAGTCCCAGGGGGGGGCGAAACATTCAGTACTTC.

The chain has TRBV29-1 and TRBJ2-1; no reliable D call. The V end was cut by 4 bases, the J end by 0 bases, with 10 bases between. Germline V lookup: CDR1 SQVTM, CDR2 ANQGSEA. CDR3 length: 14 amino acids. CDR3 in DNA: TGCAGCGTTGCGCGTGGGAACTCCTACAATGAGCAGTTCTTC. Translated: CSVARGNSYNEQFF.

The rearrangement uses TRBV10-3 and TRBJ2-7, with a tentative D call TRBD2 (6 bases). The CDR3 contains 14 residues. Trimming removed 6 bases from V and 7 bases from J, with 19 bases in between. CDR1 is ENHRY and CDR2 is SYGVKD in the germline V gene. The CDR3 nucleotides read TGTGCCATCAGCGGAGCGGGCACCTACAATGAGCAGTACTTC. Translating gives CAISGAGTYNEQYF.

The rearrangement joins TRBV5-1 to TRBJ2-7, with D possibly being TRBD2 (5 bases). The J call may be in error: the DNA end matches TRBJ2-5 better. Germline assignment: CDR1 SGHRS and CDR2 YFSETQ. This CDR3 is built from 14 residues. DNA of the CDR3: TGCGCCAGCAGCCTAGGACTCCCCAAAGAGACCCAGTACTTC. Its protein is CASSLGLPKETQYF.

This clonotype was counted a few times. This chain uses TRBV12-3 or TRBV12-4 with TRBJ2-3; D unresolved. CDR3 length: 14 amino acids. Trimming pared 6 bases from V and 0 bases from J, leaving 10 bases between. The DNA of the CDR3 is TGTGCCAGCAGCTCCAAGACTAGCACAGATACGCAGTATTTT. Its translation: CASSSKTSTDTQYF.

This rearrangement joins TRBV4-1 to TRBJ2-5; D perhaps matches TRBD2 (6 bases). This CDR3 contains 15 residues. V was cut by 8 bases and J by 2 bases, with 18 bases left in between. Germline V gene sequence: CDR1 MGHRA, CDR2 YSYEKL. The CDR3 loop reads CASAPYSGRQETQYF. The DNA for the CDR3 is TGCGCCAGCGCGCCCTACTCAGGGAGGCAAGAGACCCAGTACTTC.

This clonotype has a handful of counts. At one of its ends the junction is not consistent with the germline gene, which may arise from a read error. The V and J genes are TRBV7-9 and TRBJ1-1; a possible D gene is TRBD1 (6 bases). This CDR3 has 14 residues. Looked up from germline, CDR1 is SEHNR and CDR2 is FQNEAQ (reference sequence). For the CDR3, the DNA is TGTGCCAGCAGGTTAGGGGGTGTAAAAACTGAAGCTTTCTTT. Its translation: CASRLGGVKTEAFF.